This TCR beta chain was sequenced during a study of CD8+ T cells in alopecia areata. On the study more broadly: At a dose of 5 to 10 mg twice daily, oral tofacitinib was given to treated patients. Whole-study results and caveats: Scalp samples also contribute reads from the resident alphabeta T cells found in normal skin. The study found tofacitinib significantly decreased scalp clonality and expanded CD8+ clones among the top 100.

RNA extraction was followed by reverse transcription into cDNA, which acted as the sequencing template. Clones were sequenced by immunoSEQ multiplex PCR, and TCRdb holds only the in-frame ones, with some missing. The sample shows approximately 43,000 clones, roughly 65% of them seen only once. Treatment noted: oral pan-JAK inhibitor, 5-10 mg twice daily. This clone is a singleton in its sample. Antigen: not known. The clonotype was recovered from a human donor with alopecia areata. Here the sequenced sample was CD8+ T cells sorted from blood, taken at week 4, from a patient treated with tofacitinib.

The CDR3 reads CASTPETQYF. CDR3 nucleotides: TGTGCCAGCACTCCAGAGACCCAGTACTTC. V usage is TRBV2 and J usage is TRBJ2-5; no firm D call. Trimming took off 7 bases at V and 4 bases at J, with 4 bases between the two ends. Germline V lookup: CDR1 SNHLY, CDR2 FYNNEI. This CDR3 region has 10 residues.